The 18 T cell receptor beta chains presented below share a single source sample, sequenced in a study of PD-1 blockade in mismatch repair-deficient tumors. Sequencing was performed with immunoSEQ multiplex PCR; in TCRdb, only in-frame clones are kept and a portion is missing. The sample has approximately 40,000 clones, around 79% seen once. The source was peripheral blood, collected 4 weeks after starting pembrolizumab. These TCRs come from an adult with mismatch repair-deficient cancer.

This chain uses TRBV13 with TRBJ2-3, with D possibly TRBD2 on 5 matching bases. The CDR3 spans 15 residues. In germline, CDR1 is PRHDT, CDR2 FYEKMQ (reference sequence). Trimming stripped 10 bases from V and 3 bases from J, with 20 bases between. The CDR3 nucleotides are TGTGCCACGACCTGGAGGCAGCCGGTAACAGATACGCAGTATTTT. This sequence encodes CATTWRQPVTDTQYF.

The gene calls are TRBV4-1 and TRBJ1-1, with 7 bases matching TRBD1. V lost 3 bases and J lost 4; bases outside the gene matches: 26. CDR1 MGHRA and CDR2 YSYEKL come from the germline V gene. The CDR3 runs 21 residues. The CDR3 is CASSHGRRRGLGDSLVTEAFF. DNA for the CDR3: TGCGCCAGCAGCCACGGGCGGCGGCGGGGACTAGGGGACAGCTTGGTCACTGAAGCTTTCTTT.

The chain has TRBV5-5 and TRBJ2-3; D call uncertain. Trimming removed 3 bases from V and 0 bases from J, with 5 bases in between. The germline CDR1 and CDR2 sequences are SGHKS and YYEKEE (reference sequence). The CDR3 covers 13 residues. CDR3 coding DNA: TGTGCCAGCAGCTCTGACAGCACAGATACGCAGTATTTT. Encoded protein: CASSSDSTDTQYF. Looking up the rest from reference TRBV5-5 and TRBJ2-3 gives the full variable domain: DAGVTQSPTHLIKTRGQQVTLRCSPISGHKSVSWYQQVLGQGPQFIFQYYEKEERGRGNFPDRFSARQFPNYSSELNVNALLLGDSALYLCASSSDSTDTQYFGPGTRLTVL.

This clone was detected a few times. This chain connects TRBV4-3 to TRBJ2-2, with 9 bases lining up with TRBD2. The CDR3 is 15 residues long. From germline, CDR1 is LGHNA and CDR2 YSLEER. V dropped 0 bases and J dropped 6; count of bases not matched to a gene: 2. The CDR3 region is CASSQEGGRAGELFF. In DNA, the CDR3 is TGCGCCAGCAGCCAAGAGGGCGGGAGGGCCGGGGAGCTGTTTTTT.

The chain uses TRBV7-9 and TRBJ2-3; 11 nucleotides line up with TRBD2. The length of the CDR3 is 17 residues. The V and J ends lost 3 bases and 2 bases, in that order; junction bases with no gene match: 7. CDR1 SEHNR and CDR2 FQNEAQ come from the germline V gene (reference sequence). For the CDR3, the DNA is TGTGCCAGCAGCTTCCTTAGCGGGAGGGAAATCACAGATACGCAGTATTTT. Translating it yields CASSFLSGREITDTQYF.

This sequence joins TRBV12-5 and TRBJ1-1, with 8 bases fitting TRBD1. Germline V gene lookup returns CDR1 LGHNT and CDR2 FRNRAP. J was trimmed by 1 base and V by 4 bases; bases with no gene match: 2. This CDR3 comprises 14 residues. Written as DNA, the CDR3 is TGTGCTAGTGGTTCTGGGACAGGGAACACTGAAGCTTTCTTT. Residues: CASGSGTGNTEAFF.

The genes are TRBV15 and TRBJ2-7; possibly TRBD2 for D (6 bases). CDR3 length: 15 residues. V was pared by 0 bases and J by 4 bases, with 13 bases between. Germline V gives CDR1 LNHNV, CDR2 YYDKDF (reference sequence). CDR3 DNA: TGTGCCACCAGCAGAGATGGGACTCAAATATACGAGCAGTACTTC. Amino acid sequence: CATSRDGTQIYEQYF.

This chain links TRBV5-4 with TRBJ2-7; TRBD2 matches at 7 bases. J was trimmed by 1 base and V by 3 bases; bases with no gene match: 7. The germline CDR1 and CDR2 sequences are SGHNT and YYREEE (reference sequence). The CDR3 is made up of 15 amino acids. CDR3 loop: CASSSLTSPSYEQYF. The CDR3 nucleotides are TGTGCCAGCAGCTCCTTGACTAGCCCATCCTACGAGCAGTACTTC.

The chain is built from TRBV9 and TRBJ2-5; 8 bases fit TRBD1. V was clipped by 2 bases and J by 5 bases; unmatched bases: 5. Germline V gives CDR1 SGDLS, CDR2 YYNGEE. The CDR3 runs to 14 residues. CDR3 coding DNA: TGTGCCAGCAGCGTGGGGGACAGGTTGGAGACCCAGTACTTC. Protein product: CASSVGDRLETQYF.

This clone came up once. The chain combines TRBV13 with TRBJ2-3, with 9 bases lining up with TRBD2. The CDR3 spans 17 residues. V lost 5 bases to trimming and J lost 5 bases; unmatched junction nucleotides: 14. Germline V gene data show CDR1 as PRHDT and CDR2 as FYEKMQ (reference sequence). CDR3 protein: CASSPVYGAGGGDTQYF. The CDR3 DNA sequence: TGTGCCAGCAGCCCGGTTTACGGCGCGGGGGGGGGAGATACGCAGTATTTT.

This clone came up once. The CDR3 DNA follows: TGTGCCAGGACCCGGGACAGGGGAGATACGCAGTATTTT. Its translation: CARTRDRGDTQYF. The gene calls are TRBV9 and TRBJ2-3, with 10 bases lining up with TRBD1. The CDR3 contains 13 residues. Germline lookup yields CDR1 SGDLS and CDR2 YYNGEE. V shed 8 bases, J shed 5 bases, and the junction held 5 bases outside the gene matches.

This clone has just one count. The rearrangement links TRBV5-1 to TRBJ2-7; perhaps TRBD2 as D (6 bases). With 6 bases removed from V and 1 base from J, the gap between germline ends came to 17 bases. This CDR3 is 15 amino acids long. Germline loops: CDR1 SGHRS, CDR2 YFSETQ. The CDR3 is CASNPGGANSYEQYF. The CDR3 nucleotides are TGCGCCAGCAACCCTGGCGGGGCGAATTCCTACGAGCAGTACTTC.

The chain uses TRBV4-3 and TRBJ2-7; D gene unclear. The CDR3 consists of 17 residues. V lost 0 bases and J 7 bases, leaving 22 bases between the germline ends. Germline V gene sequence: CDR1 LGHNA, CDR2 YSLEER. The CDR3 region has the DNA TGCGCCAGCAGCCAAGAAAGTACCTTGATATACCCGTGGGAGCAGTACTTC. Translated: CASSQESTLIYPWEQYF.

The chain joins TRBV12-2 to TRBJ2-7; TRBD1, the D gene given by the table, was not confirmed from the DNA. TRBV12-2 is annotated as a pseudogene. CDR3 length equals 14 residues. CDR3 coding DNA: TGTGCAAGTCCCCCAAGGGGGACAGGGGACGAGCAGTACTTC. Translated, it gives CASPPRGTGDEQYF.

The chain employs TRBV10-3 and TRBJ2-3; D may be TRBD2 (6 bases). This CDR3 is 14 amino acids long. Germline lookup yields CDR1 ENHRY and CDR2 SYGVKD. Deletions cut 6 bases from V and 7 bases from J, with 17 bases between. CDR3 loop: CAISLGGVENTQYF. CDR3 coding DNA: TGTGCCATCAGCCTCGGGGGAGTGGAGAATACGCAGTATTTT.

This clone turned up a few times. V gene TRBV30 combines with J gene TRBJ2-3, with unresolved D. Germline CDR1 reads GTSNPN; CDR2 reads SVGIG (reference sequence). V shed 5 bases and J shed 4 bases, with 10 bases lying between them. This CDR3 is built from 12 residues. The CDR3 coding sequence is TGTGCCTGGGGGCACAGCGCAGATACGCAGTATTTT. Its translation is CAWGHSADTQYF.

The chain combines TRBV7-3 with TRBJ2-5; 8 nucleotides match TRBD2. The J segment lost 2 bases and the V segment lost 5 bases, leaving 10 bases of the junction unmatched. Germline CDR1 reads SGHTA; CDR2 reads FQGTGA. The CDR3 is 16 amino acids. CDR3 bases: TGTGCCAGCAGCCCCGCAGCGGGAGCGGGGCAAGAGACCCAGTACTTC. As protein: CASSPAAGAGQETQYF.

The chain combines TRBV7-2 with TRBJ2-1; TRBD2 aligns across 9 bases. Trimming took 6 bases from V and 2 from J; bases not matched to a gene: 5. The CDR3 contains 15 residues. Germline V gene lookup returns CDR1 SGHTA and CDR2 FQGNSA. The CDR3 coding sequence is TGTGCCAGCAGGTCAGCGGGAGGTCCCTACAATGAGCAGTTCTTC. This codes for CASRSAGGPYNEQFF.